This T cell receptor beta chain was sequenced during a study of response to subunit inactivated influenza vaccine. Study outcomes and limitations: Authors suggested each seasonal flu vaccination may recruit only limited numbers of new T cells.

A word on this clonotype: Its specificity is not known.

TCRdb re-called the RT-PCR reads through MiXCR, storing one row per CDR3 protein. The data show a few hundred thousand distinct CDR3 sequences, with 13% to 15% seen just once and around 10% held by the top ten. This CDR3 is built from 18 residues. Germline assignment: CDR1 MNHEY and CDR2 SVGEGT. V was trimmed by 3 bases and J by 1 base, leaving 18 bases between them. This sequence was found in a man aged 50 or older who received an inactivated influenza vaccine. Material: PBMCs from blood, obtained less than 13 days after vaccination. The chain is built from TRBV6-2 or TRBV6-3 and TRBJ2-2; D gene unclear. CDR3 residues: CASSYRVAVKGNTGELFF. The CDR3 DNA is TGTGCCAGCAGTTATCGGGTCGCGGTCAAGGGGAACACCGGGGAGCTGTTTTTT.